This T cell receptor beta chain emerged from a study of shared clonotypes between healthy human individuals. Per the germline V gene, CDR1 is ENHRY and CDR2 is SYGVKD. The CDR3 is 14 residues long. J was trimmed by 6 bases and V by 4 bases; bases with no gene match: 8. Donation came from healthy HIV-negative adults that had no recent acute infections or vaccinations. Some clones are missing from TCRdb's copy, which holds only in-frame ones; the method was immunoSEQ multiplex PCR. The data hold 2 million or so clones, with about 95% observed a single time. The chain is built from TRBV10-3 and TRBJ1-2; 7 bases agree with TRBD1. The sequence derives from a man between 18 and 35 years old in good health. The sequenced sample was naive CD4+ T cells sorted from blood. Indicated subset: CD45RA+ positively selected. This CDR3 is CAISVGNRGDGYTF. CDR3 coding DNA: TGTGCCATCAGTGTCGGAAACAGGGGCGATGGCTACACCTTC.